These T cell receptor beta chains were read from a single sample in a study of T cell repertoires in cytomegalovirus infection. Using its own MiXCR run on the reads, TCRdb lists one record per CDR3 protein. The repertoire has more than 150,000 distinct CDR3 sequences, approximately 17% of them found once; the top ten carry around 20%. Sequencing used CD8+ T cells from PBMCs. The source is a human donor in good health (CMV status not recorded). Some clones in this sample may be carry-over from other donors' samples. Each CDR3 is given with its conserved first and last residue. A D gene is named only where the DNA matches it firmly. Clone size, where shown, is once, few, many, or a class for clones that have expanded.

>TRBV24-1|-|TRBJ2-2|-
CATSDSYTGELFF
TGTGCCACCAGTGATTCTTACACCGGGGAGCTGTTTTTT
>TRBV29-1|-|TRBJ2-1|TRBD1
CSVEAGGFVEQFF
TGCAGCGTTGAGGCAGGGGGCTTTGTTGAGCAGTTCTTC
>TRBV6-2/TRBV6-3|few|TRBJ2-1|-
CASSLGRRVQFF
TGTGCCAGCAGTTTGGGACGGCGAGTGCAGTTCTTC
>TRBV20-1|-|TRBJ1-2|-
CSAPGGKQFYGYTF
TGCAGTGCCCCGGGGGGGAAACAATTCTATGGCTACACCTTC
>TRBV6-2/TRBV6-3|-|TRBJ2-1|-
CASTFLGVGNEQFF
TGTGCCAGCACCTTCCTCGGGGTGGGGAATGAGCAGTTCTTC
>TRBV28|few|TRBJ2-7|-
CASSLYQDSYEQYF
TGTGCCAGCAGTTTATACCAGGATTCTTACGAGCAGTACTTC
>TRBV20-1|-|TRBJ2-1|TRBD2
CSGRELVDEQFF
TGCAGTGGGCGGGAGCTAGTGGATGAGCAGTTCTTC
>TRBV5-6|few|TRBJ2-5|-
CASSLAQGWQETQYF
TGTGCCAGCAGCTTGGCCCAGGGGTGGCAAGAGACCCAGTACTTC
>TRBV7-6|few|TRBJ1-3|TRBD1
CASSPRTGGTYSGNTIYF
TGTGCCAGCAGCCCTCGGACAGGGGGTACCTACTCTGGAAACACCATATATTTT
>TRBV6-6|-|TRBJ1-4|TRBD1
CASSDRDEKLFF
TGTGCCAGCAGCGACAGGGATGAAAAACTGTTTTTT
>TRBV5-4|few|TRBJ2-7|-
CASSRTPYEQYF
TGTGCCAGCAGCAGAACGCCCTACGAGCAGTACTTC
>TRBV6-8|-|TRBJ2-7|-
CASSYERIDRSYEQYF
TGTGCCAGCAGTTACGAGAGAATCGATCGCTCCTACGAGCAGTACTTC
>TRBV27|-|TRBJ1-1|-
CASSLSGRGATEAFF
TGTGCCAGCAGTTTGTCCGGGAGAGGGGCCACTGAAGCTTTCTTT
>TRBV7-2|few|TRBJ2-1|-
CASSPLPSGVSYNEQFF
TGTGCCAGCAGTCCATTGCCATCCGGGGTCTCCTACAATGAGCAGTTCTTC
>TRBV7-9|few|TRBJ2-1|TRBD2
CASSRPQRDSYNEQFF
TGTGCCAGCAGCCGTCCCCAGCGGGACTCCTACAATGAGCAGTTCTTC
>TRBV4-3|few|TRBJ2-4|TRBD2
CASSQDFGGAAKNIQYF
TGCGCCAGCAGCCAAGATTTCGGGGGGGCAGCCAAAAACATTCAGTACTTC
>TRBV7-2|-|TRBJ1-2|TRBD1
CASSLPGQGTSNYGYTF
TGTGCCAGCAGCTTACCGGGACAGGGGACCTCTAACTATGGCTACACCTTC
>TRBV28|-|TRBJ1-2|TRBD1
CASSPRDRDGYTF
TGTGCCAGCAGTCCCCGGGACAGGGATGGCTACACCTTC
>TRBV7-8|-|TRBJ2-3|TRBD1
CASSLASTGGVSTDTQYF
TGTGCCAGCAGCTTAGCCAGCACAGGGGGCGTAAGCACAGATACGCAGTATTTT
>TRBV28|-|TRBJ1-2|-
CASSRQRGANYGYTF
TGTGCCAGCAGCCGACAGCGTGGGGCGAACTATGGCTACACCTTC
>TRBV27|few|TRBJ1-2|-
CASSPMDRHNYGYTF
TGTGCCAGCAGCCCTATGGACAGACACAACTATGGCTACACCTTC
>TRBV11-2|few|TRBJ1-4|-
CASSLSAGDEKLFF
TGTGCCAGCAGCTTGTCGGCAGGGGATGAAAAACTGTTTTTT
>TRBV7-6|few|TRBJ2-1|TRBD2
CASSLDGRAFNEQFF
TGTGCCAGCAGCTTGGACGGGAGGGCCTTCAATGAGCAGTTCTTC
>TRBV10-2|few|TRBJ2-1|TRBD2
CASLGGRAGNEQFF
TGCGCCAGCCTGGGCGGGAGAGCGGGCAATGAGCAGTTCTTC
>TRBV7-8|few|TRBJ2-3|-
CASSLRAGSTDTQYF
TGTGCCAGCAGCCTCCGGGCGGGGAGCACAGATACGCAGTATTTT
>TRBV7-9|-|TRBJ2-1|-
CASSSWGLEGEQFF
TGTGCCAGCAGCTCGTGGGGCCTCGAGGGCGAGCAGTTCTTC
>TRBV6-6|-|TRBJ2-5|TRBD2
CDSSYGQVGGRFWDQETQYF
TGTGACAGCAGTTACGGCCAGGTGGGCGGGAGATTCTGGGACCAAGAGACCCAGTACTTC
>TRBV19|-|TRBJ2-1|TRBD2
CASSTLAGGPVAEQFF
TGTGCCAGTAGTACACTAGCGGGAGGGCCGGTCGCTGAGCAGTTCTTC
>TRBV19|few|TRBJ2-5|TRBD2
CASSMGSGGNGETQYF
TGTGCCAGTAGTATGGGCAGCGGGGGAAACGGAGAGACCCAGTACTTC
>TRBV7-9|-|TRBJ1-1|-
CATIFPWSTEAFF
TGTGCCACTATTTTTCCCTGGAGCACTGAAGCTTTCTTT
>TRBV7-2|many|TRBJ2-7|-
CASSNGPSYEQYF
TGTGCCAGCAGCAACGGGCCCTCCTACGAGCAGTACTTC
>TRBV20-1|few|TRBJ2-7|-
CSARGISGNYYEQYF
TGCAGTGCTAGAGGGATTAGCGGCAACTACTACGAGCAGTACTTC
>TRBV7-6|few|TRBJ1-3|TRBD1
CASSRTGQGNTIYF
TGTGCCAGCTCCAGGACAGGGCAGGGAAACACCATATATTTT
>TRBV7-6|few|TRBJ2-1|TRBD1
CASSLPDRVHDRDEQFF
TGTGCCAGCAGCCTCCCCGACAGGGTCCACGACAGGGATGAGCAGTTCTTC
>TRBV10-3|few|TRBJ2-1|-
CAISDPPSSYNEQFF
TGTGCCATCAGTGATCCCCCCAGCTCCTACAATGAGCAGTTCTTC
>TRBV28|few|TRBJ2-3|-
CASSFPFKGTDTQYF
TGTGCCAGCAGTTTCCCCTTCAAAGGCACAGATACGCAGTATTTT
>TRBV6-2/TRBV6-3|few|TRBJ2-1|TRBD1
CASSYSGQGERAEQFF
TGTGCCAGCAGTTACTCGGGACAGGGGGAGCGGGCTGAGCAGTTCTTC
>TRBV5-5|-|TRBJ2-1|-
CASSLSRSNEQFF
TGTGCCAGCAGCTTGAGTAGAAGCAATGAGCAGTTCTTC
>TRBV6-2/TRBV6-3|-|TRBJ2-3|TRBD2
CATLKRLAGGHSTDTQYF
TGTGCCACCCTAAAGCGACTAGCGGGAGGCCACAGCACAGATACGCAGTATTTT
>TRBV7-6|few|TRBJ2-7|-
CASSTGTTYEQYF
TGTGCCAGCAGCACCGGGACAACCTACGAGCAGTACTTC
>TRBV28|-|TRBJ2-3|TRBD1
CASSLYGTGLDTQYF
TGTGCCAGCAGTTTATACGGGACAGGGTTAGATACGCAGTATTTT